Sequencing of this T cell receptor (beta chain) was carried out in a study of T cells in Graves' hyperthyroidism and ophthalmopathy. Findings of the study overall: Ophthalmopathy could be told apart from stable hyperthyroidism with a 13 V-J model. Model output signaled ophthalmopathy a median around 6.9 months ahead of onset. Blood samples included most of the expanded thyroid clonotypes exceeding 0.001.

Germline V gene data show CDR1 as MNHEY and CDR2 as SVGEGT. The CDR3 loop spans 15 amino acids. V shed 2 bases and J shed 7 bases, with 15 bases lying between them. RNA transcripts gave rise to amplified TCR beta CDR3 regions. The HTBI primer set served for first-round RT-PCR of the TCR CDR3. TCRdb called the multiplex PCR reads again in MiXCR, with one record for every CDR3 protein. The sample lists hundreds of thousands of distinct CDR3 sequences; 14% were seen once. In regard to this clonotype: The antigen is not known.

For the diagnoses, clinical symptoms, serum thyroxine and TRAb, thyroid ultrasound and orbital computed tomography were used. V is TRBV6-2 or TRBV6-3 and J is TRBJ2-1, with D perhaps matching TRBD2 (5 bases). The clonotype comes from a young woman with Graves' hyperthyroidism. Specimen: blood. CDR3 in amino acids: CASSYPRLTRNEQFF. CDR3 DNA: TGTGCCAGCAGTTACCCGCGACTAACGAGGAATGAGCAGTTCTTC.